This T cell receptor beta chain was sequenced during a study of cytomegalovirus exposure and HLA in healthy donors. Findings of the study overall: V- and J-gene trimming in TCR beta was tied to a missense DCLRE1C variant by an analysis performed later. Only CMV serostatus was available as immune exposure information. There were fewer than 200 TCR beta chains listed as cytomegalovirus-associated. Exclusion as indistinguishable affected some V segments, including TRBV6-2 and TRBV6-3.

The V gene's germline CDR1 is GTSNPN and CDR2 SVGIG (reference sequence). The CDR3 covers 13 residues. V was shortened by 2 bases and J by 8 bases, with 12 bases between the two germline ends. About this clone: Antigen: not known.

This PCR relied on a set of 60 Vbeta primers and 13 Jbeta primers. Method: immunoSEQ multiplex PCR; TCRdb's copy keeps in-frame clones and lacks some. Here the sample spans around 150,000 clones, less than 80% being singletons. The chain recombines TRBV30 with TRBJ1-4; the D gene is possibly TRBD1 (6 bases). Sequenced input: PBMCs. The receptor's source is a man in his forties or fifties in good health and CMV-seropositive. The CDR3 region is CAWSTGWTEKLFF. CDR3 DNA sequence: TGTGCCTGGAGTACAGGGTGGACCGAAAAACTGTTTTTT.